These T cell receptor beta chains were read from a single sample in a study of brain T cells in children with intractable seizures. The repertoire was sequenced with immunoSEQ multiplex PCR; TCRdb's copy has only in-frame clones and lacks some. The table has around 70,000 clones, around 93% seen once. Sequenced material: peripheral blood, taken at surgery. The receptors here all came from a boy in the first two years of life with tuberous sclerosis and intractable seizures. The CDR3 runs from the conserved cysteine through the conserved F or W. A D gene is named only where the DNA matches it firmly. Clone size is given for some rows only: seen once, a few or many times, or a class if the clone is expanded.

clone_size: few
d_call: NA
v_call: TRBV6-1
j_call: TRBJ2-1
cdr3_aa: CAIRIRADNEQFF
cdr3_nt: TGTGCCATCAGGATCCGAGCCGACAATGAGCAGTTCTTC

clone_size: NA
d_call: NA
v_call: TRBV5-1
j_call: TRBJ1-2
cdr3_aa: CASGRLGQTNYGYTF
cdr3_nt: TGCGCCAGCGGCCGCCTAGGACAAACTAACTATGGCTACACCTTC

clone_size: NA
d_call: NA
v_call: TRBV3-1/TRBV3-2
j_call: TRBJ2-3
cdr3_aa: CASSQSSTDTQYF
cdr3_nt: TGTGCCAGCAGCCAAAGTTCGACAGATACGCAGTATTTT

clone_size: NA
d_call: TRBD1
v_call: TRBV9
j_call: TRBJ2-1
cdr3_aa: CASSAELGQVLNEQFF
cdr3_nt: TGTGCCAGCAGCGCAGAACTGGGACAGGTTCTCAATGAGCAGTTCTTC

clone_size: NA
d_call: NA
v_call: TRBV19
j_call: TRBJ1-5
cdr3_aa: CASSMGYMGGKQPQHF
cdr3_nt: TGTGCCAGTAGTATGGGGTACATGGGAGGGAAGCAGCCCCAGCATTTT

clone_size: NA
d_call: NA
v_call: TRBV10-2
j_call: TRBJ2-2
cdr3_aa: CASTLAGRTGELFF
cdr3_nt: TGCGCCAGCACCCTAGCCGGACGGACCGGGGAGCTGTTTTTT

clone_size: NA
d_call: NA
v_call: TRBV9
j_call: TRBJ2-1
cdr3_aa: CASSTRHGGQFF
cdr3_nt: TGTGCCAGCAGCACTCGTCACGGGGGGCAGTTCTTC

clone_size: NA
d_call: NA
v_call: TRBV7-9
j_call: TRBJ1-5
cdr3_aa: CASSSNTLVDPNNQPQHF
cdr3_nt: TGTGCCAGCAGCTCCAATACTTTAGTGGACCCTAACAATCAGCCCCAGCATTTT

clone_size: NA
d_call: NA
v_call: TRBV5-4
j_call: TRBJ2-1
cdr3_aa: CASSLHQGGDEQFF
cdr3_nt: TGTGCCAGCAGCTTACATCAGGGAGGCGATGAGCAGTTCTTC

clone_size: NA
d_call: NA
v_call: TRBV2
j_call: TRBJ1-5
cdr3_aa: CASTGGLDSNQPQHF
cdr3_nt: TGTGCCAGCACTGGGGGGCTGGATAGCAATCAGCCCCAGCATTTT

clone_size: NA
d_call: NA
v_call: TRBV18
j_call: TRBJ2-7
cdr3_aa: CASSPEVVNYEQYF
cdr3_nt: TGTGCCAGCTCACCAGAAGTAGTCAACTACGAGCAGTACTTC

clone_size: NA
d_call: NA
v_call: TRBV19
j_call: TRBJ2-1
cdr3_aa: CASSIGGDEQFF
cdr3_nt: TGTGCCAGTAGTATCGGGGGCGATGAGCAGTTCTTC

clone_size: NA
d_call: TRBD1
v_call: TRBV15
j_call: TRBJ2-3
cdr3_aa: CATSRDRGTDTQYF
cdr3_nt: TGTGCCACCAGCAGGGACAGGGGGACAGATACGCAGTATTTT

clone_size: once
d_call: NA
v_call: TRBV12-3/TRBV12-4
j_call: TRBJ1-1
cdr3_aa: CASTEGVRHEAFF
cdr3_nt: TGTGCCAGCACCGAGGGGGTCAGACATGAAGCTTTCTTT

clone_size: NA
d_call: NA
v_call: TRBV7-2
j_call: TRBJ1-1
cdr3_aa: CASSLVIRTVGAFF
cdr3_nt: TGTGCCAGCAGCTTAGTCATTAGGACCGTAGGAGCTTTCTTT

clone_size: NA
d_call: NA
v_call: TRBV5-1
j_call: TRBJ1-4
cdr3_aa: CASSPGARNEKLFF
cdr3_nt: TGCGCCAGCAGCCCAGGGGCCCGGAATGAAAAACTGTTTTTT

clone_size: NA
d_call: NA
v_call: TRBV6-6
j_call: TRBJ2-7
cdr3_aa: CASSQGSYEQYF
cdr3_nt: TGTGCCAGCAGTCAGGGGTCCTACGAGCAGTACTTC

clone_size: NA
d_call: TRBD1
v_call: TRBV2
j_call: TRBJ2-7
cdr3_aa: CAGTRTGVTYEQYF
cdr3_nt: TGTGCCGGAACAAGGACAGGCGTCACCTACGAGCAGTACTTC

clone_size: NA
d_call: NA
v_call: TRBV7-9
j_call: TRBJ2-7
cdr3_aa: CASSLGETYEQYF
cdr3_nt: TGTGCCAGCAGCTTAGGCGAAACCTACGAGCAGTACTTC

clone_size: NA
d_call: TRBD1
v_call: TRBV19
j_call: TRBJ1-2
cdr3_aa: CASSARATGGYGYTF
cdr3_nt: TGTGCCAGTAGTGCGCGAGCGACAGGGGGCTATGGCTACACCTTC